By frequency in the sample, the clone carrying this T cell receptor (beta chain) is medium-sized. The antigen is not known. Clones were sequenced by immunoSEQ multiplex PCR, and TCRdb holds only the in-frame ones, with some missing. The top ten hold around 4% of the sample, which has roughly 2,400 clones, 20% to 25% seen once. The CDR3 runs 14 residues. The germline V gene has CDR1 SGHNT and CDR2 YENEEA. Trimming at V came to 5 bases and at J to 6 bases, leaving 8 bases not matched to a gene. Treatment in this sample: randomized to nivolumab then ipilimumab (arm A) or the reverse (arm B). The sample originates from a study of sequential checkpoint blockade in melanoma. Study at large: Patients were randomized 1:1 to nivolumab-then-ipilimumab or ipilimumab-then-nivolumab first-line. Under 25 patients had matched tumor biopsies before treatment and at week 13 after nivolumab or ipilimumab alone. 91 pretreatment tumor DNA samples were TCRβ immunosequenced.

Whole-study results and caveats: Rising tumor T-cell fraction and clonality meant about 30 times likelier benefit.

The clonotype originates from a human donor with melanoma. Here the sequenced sample was tumor tissue (inferred from file names), taken from a patient given nivolumab and ipilimumab in sequence. This chain joins TRBV11-3 and TRBJ2-7; 9 bases agree with TRBD1. CDR3 in DNA: TGTGCCAGCAGCCCAGGGACAGGGCTCGGCGAGCAGTACTTC. As protein: CASSPGTGLGEQYF.